The clone carrying this TCR beta chain was detected a few times. Its target is not known. Compared with germline, one end of the junction differs, possibly owing to a read error. Other DNA sequences of this sample code for an identical CDR3. The sample comes from a study of metastatic and nonmetastatic thyroid tumors. Study context: Where malignant and benign thyroid patients were concerned, repertoires were compared across blood and tumor or nodule tissue.

Germline V gene lookup returns CDR1 LGHNA and CDR2 YSLEER. There are 16 residues in the CDR3. Using MiXCR, TCRdb reanalyzed the PCR reads. The sample lists approximately 20,000 clones; 15% to 19% were seen once. Every patient underwent thyroid surgery untreated. The study, taken as a whole, reports: Benign nodules were reported to have significantly lower TCR beta diversity than malignant thyroid tumors, in blood and tumor.

V and J are TRBV4-3 and TRBJ2-7, with 8 bases fitting TRBD2. This clonotype was obtained from a female donor with papillary thyroid cancer or a benign thyroid nodule (not recorded which). Some clones in this sample may be carry-over from other donors' samples. The sequenced sample was blood. CDR3 protein: CASSQEIGGGSYEQYF. CDR3 nucleotide sequence: TGCGCCAGCAGCCAAGAAATCGGGGGGGGCTCCTACGAGCAGTACTTT.